This is a list of T cell receptor beta chains from one sample in a study of blood T cell repertoires in COVID-19. Profiled with immunoSEQ multiplex PCR; TCRdb holds only in-frame clones, not every one. The data show about 100,000 clones, 86% seen once. Sequencing was carried out using peripheral blood. Receptors originate from a man aged 60 to 69 with acute or convalescent COVID-19. The CDR3 runs from the conserved cysteine through the conserved F or W. A D gene is named only where the DNA matches it firmly. Some rows mark clone size as missing; the rest say once, few, many or name a class of expanded clone.

.	.	TRBV25-1	TRBJ2-3	15	TGTGCCAGCACCCCGCAGGGGACGAGCACAGATACGCAGTATTTT	CASTPQGTSTDTQYF
.	TRBD1	TRBV29-1	TRBJ1-1	14	TGCAGCGTTCATGGGACAGCGATGAACACTGAAGCTTTCTTT	CSVHGTAMNTEAFF
.	.	TRBV27	TRBJ2-2	11	TGTGCCAGCAGCCGCACAGGGGAGCTGTTTTTT	CASSRTGELFF
.	TRBD1	TRBV27	TRBJ1-2	14	TGTGCCAGCAGACCTACAGGGGGCGCCCAGGGCTACACCTTC	CASRPTGGAQGYTF
.	TRBD2	TRBV5-1	TRBJ2-7	13	TGCGCCAGCAGCTCTGGGACTATCTACGAGCAGTACTTC	CASSSGTIYEQYF
once	.	TRBV7-8	TRBJ1-2	17	TGTGCCAGCAGCTTAGATCTGGTCGGTGGAGGCGGGGGTGGCTACACCTTC	CASSLDLVGGGGGGYTF
.	.	TRBV5-4	TRBJ1-3	15	TGTGCCAGCAGCCGTGGTCCCGGGTCTGGAAACACCATATATTTT	CASSRGPGSGNTIYF
.	.	TRBV10-3	TRBJ1-6	13	TGTGCCATCAGTGAGCTAGAGTATTCACCCCTCCACTTT	CAISELEYSPLHF
once	TRBD1	TRBV4-1	TRBJ1-1	15	TGCGCCAGCAGCCAACGGGACAGAACAAACACTGAAGCTTTCTTT	CASSQRDRTNTEAFF
.	TRBD1	TRBV30	TRBJ2-7	13	TGTGCCTGGACGGGACAGGGGGCTTACGAGCAGTACTTC	CAWTGQGAYEQYF
.	.	TRBV24-1	TRBJ1-1	10	TGTGCCACGAGGGGGGGTCAAGCTTTCTTT	CATRGGQAFF
.	.	TRBV25-1	TRBJ2-5	14	TGTGCCAGCACTCCTCTCTGGGCTCAAGAGACCCAGTACTTC	CASTPLWAQETQYF
.	TRBD1	TRBV5-1	TRBJ1-1	16	TGCGCCAGCAGAAAATTCACAGGGGCCGCGAACACTGAAGCTTTCTTT	CASRKFTGAANTEAFF
.	TRBD2	TRBV3-1/TRBV3-2	TRBJ2-1	14	TGTGCCAGCAGCCAAGATTACGCGGGAGGGCCTTGGTTCTTC	CASSQDYAGGPWFF
.	.	TRBV30	TRBJ1-3	15	TGTGCCTGGGGAAAACCGGGTTACTCTGGAAACACCATATATTTT	CAWGKPGYSGNTIYF
.	.	TRBV7-2	TRBJ2-5	13	TGTGCCAGCAGCTTAGCGAGGGAAGAGACCCAGTACTTC	CASSLAREETQYF
.	.	TRBV30	TRBJ1-2	16	TGTGCCTGCCCTCCTAGCAAAGGGTACCCTAACTATGGCTACACCTTC	CACPPSKGYPNYGYTF
.	.	TRBV9	TRBJ2-1	17	TGTGCCAGCAGCCTTCGGGATGTGCGGGGCTCCTACAATGAGCAGTTCTTC	CASSLRDVRGSYNEQFF
few	TRBD1	TRBV6-5	TRBJ2-1	14	TGTGCCAGCGGAAACGGACAGGGGTACAATGAGCAGTTCTTC	CASGNGQGYNEQFF
.	.	TRBV30	TRBJ2-3	15	TGTGCCTGGAGTGTACCGGACATTGGGCCAGATACGCAGTATTTT	CAWSVPDIGPDTQYF
.	.	TRBV2	TRBJ2-7	16	TGTGCCAGCGGGGCTTCCAGGCGGAAATTGGTCTACGAGCAGTACTTC	CASGASRRKLVYEQYF
.	.	TRBV2	TRBJ1-5	12	TGTGCCAGCAGTGCACAGGATCAGCCCCAGCATTTT	CASSAQDQPQHF
.	.	TRBV6-6	TRBJ1-5	14	TGTGCCAGCAGTGTTGGGGGGGGCAATCAGCCCCAGCATTTT	CASSVGGGNQPQHF
.	.	TRBV4-1	TRBJ2-2	15	TGCGCCAGCAGCCAAGATCACGGGAACACCGGGGAGCTGTTTTTT	CASSQDHGNTGELFF
.	.	TRBV7-2	TRBJ1-5	17	TGTGCCAGCAGCTCCAACGACAGGACCGATGGCAATCAGCCCCAGCATTTT	CASSSNDRTDGNQPQHF
.	TRBD2	TRBV9	TRBJ2-3	17	TGTGCCAGCAGTCGTGGGCGACTAGCGGGTTCCACAGATACGCAGTATTTT	CASSRGRLAGSTDTQYF
.	TRBD1	TRBV30	TRBJ1-1	16	TGTGCCTGGACACCAAAGGCCCAGGGGGCAGGCACTGAAGCTTTCTTT	CAWTPKAQGAGTEAFF
.	.	TRBV30	TRBJ2-2	15	TGTGCCTGCTCAAGGCAGTCCAGGGGAAGCGGGGAGCTGTTTTTT	CACSRQSRGSGELFF
.	TRBD1	TRBV7-2	TRBJ1-1	14	TGTGCCAGCAGCTTTGGGACAGGGAACACTGAAGCTTTCTTT	CASSFGTGNTEAFF